The rows below give T cell receptor beta chains drawn from one sample of a study of T cell changes during pregnancy in multiple sclerosis. The method was immunoSEQ multiplex PCR; TCRdb's version includes in-frame clones alone and lacks a portion of them. The sample consists of fewer than 130,000 clones, roughly nine tenths of them appearing once. The input for sequencing was peripheral blood, taken after pregnancy. The receptors here all came from a female donor with multiple sclerosis, enrolled in a pregnancy study. CDR3s include the opening cysteine and the closing phenylalanine or tryptophan. The D gene is left open where the match is weak. The size of a clone is reported for some rows only, either as once, few or many, or as a class for expanded clones.

j_gene: TRBJ1-1; abundance: .; v_gene: TRBV27; d_gene: .; CDR3aa: CASSLLGGNTEAFF; CDR3nt: TGTGCCAGCAGTTTACTGGGAGGCAACACTGAAGCTTTCTTT
j_gene: TRBJ1-2; abundance: .; v_gene: TRBV4-1; d_gene: TRBD1; CDR3aa: CASSQARPTGGYTF; CDR3nt: TGCGCCAGCAGCCAAGCCCGCCCGACAGGGGGCTACACCTTC
j_gene: TRBJ1-2; abundance: few; v_gene: TRBV18; d_gene: .; CDR3aa: CASSPGQGKNYGYTF; CDR3nt: TGTGCCAGCTCACCCGGCCAGGGGAAGAACTATGGCTACACCTTC
j_gene: TRBJ1-1; abundance: .; v_gene: TRBV5-1; d_gene: .; CDR3aa: CASSLGSQNTEAFF; CDR3nt: TGCGCCAGCAGCTTGGGTAGTCAGAACACTGAAGCTTTCTTT
j_gene: TRBJ1-1; abundance: .; v_gene: TRBV5-6; d_gene: .; CDR3aa: CASSLARINTEAFF; CDR3nt: TGTGCCAGCAGCTTGGCCAGGATTAACACTGAAGCTTTCTTT
j_gene: TRBJ2-7; abundance: .; v_gene: TRBV7-9; d_gene: .; CDR3aa: CASSLDVSGTYEQYF; CDR3nt: TGTGCCAGCAGCTTAGATGTATCAGGGACCTACGAGCAGTACTTC
j_gene: TRBJ1-1; abundance: .; v_gene: TRBV6-5; d_gene: .; CDR3aa: CASSYYAGRNTEAFF; CDR3nt: TGTGCCAGCAGTTACTATGCAGGGCGGAACACTGAAGCTTTCTTT
j_gene: TRBJ2-5; abundance: .; v_gene: TRBV9; d_gene: TRBD2; CDR3aa: CASSAGGGETQYF; CDR3nt: TGTGCCAGCAGCGCGGGGGGTGGGGAGACCCAGTACTTC
j_gene: TRBJ1-5; abundance: .; v_gene: TRBV9; d_gene: .; CDR3aa: CASSVGPGHSSNQPQHF; CDR3nt: TGTGCCAGCAGCGTAGGCCCGGGACACTCTAGCAATCAGCCCCAGCATTTT
j_gene: TRBJ1-2; abundance: .; v_gene: TRBV10-3; d_gene: .; CDR3aa: CAITPVGRDGYTF; CDR3nt: TGTGCCATCACCCCGGTGGGGAGGGATGGCTACACCTTC
j_gene: TRBJ1-2; abundance: once; v_gene: TRBV4-1; d_gene: .; CDR3aa: CASSQVDGGAYGYTF; CDR3nt: TGCGCCAGCAGCCAAGTGGATGGGGGCGCGTACGGCTACACCTTC
j_gene: TRBJ2-2; abundance: .; v_gene: TRBV7-2; d_gene: TRBD1; CDR3aa: CATRWRDRGRTGELFF; CDR3nt: TGTGCCACCCGATGGAGGGACAGGGGAAGAACCGGGGAGCTGTTTTTT
j_gene: TRBJ1-3; abundance: .; v_gene: TRBV13; d_gene: .; CDR3aa: CASSSLWASSGNTIYF; CDR3nt: TGTGCCAGCAGCTCTCTATGGGCGAGCTCTGGAAACACCATATATTTT
j_gene: TRBJ2-7; abundance: .; v_gene: TRBV13; d_gene: TRBD2; CDR3aa: CASSLSGTSGGPGGSEQYF; CDR3nt: TGTGCCAGCAGCTTGTCCGGGACTAGCGGGGGGCCGGGGGGGTCCGAGCAGTACTTC
j_gene: TRBJ2-7; abundance: .; v_gene: TRBV6-5; d_gene: .; CDR3aa: CASSYGGAHEQYF; CDR3nt: TGTGCCAGCAGTTACGGCGGGGCCCACGAGCAGTACTTC
j_gene: TRBJ1-2; abundance: once; v_gene: TRBV18; d_gene: TRBD1; CDR3aa: CASSPKTGDGDTF; CDR3nt: TGTGCCAGCTCACCAAAAACAGGGGATGGTGACACCTTC
j_gene: TRBJ1-1; abundance: .; v_gene: TRBV6-5; d_gene: .; CDR3aa: CASSPYGRPEAFF; CDR3nt: TGTGCCAGCAGTCCCTACGGGAGGCCTGAAGCTTTCTTT
j_gene: TRBJ2-7; abundance: .; v_gene: TRBV4-1; d_gene: .; CDR3aa: CASSQVTGYSYEQYF; CDR3nt: TGCGCCAGCAGCCAAGTGACAGGCTACTCCTACGAGCAGTACTTC
j_gene: TRBJ2-3; abundance: .; v_gene: TRBV20-1; d_gene: .; CDR3aa: CSATLSSTQYF; CDR3nt: TGCAGTGCTACCCTTAGTAGTACGCAGTATTTT
j_gene: TRBJ2-2; abundance: .; v_gene: TRBV7-9; d_gene: TRBD2; CDR3aa: CASSSRRDYANTGELFF; CDR3nt: TGTGCCAGCAGCTCCCGCCGGGACTACGCGAACACCGGGGAGCTGTTTTTT
j_gene: TRBJ2-7; abundance: once; v_gene: TRBV27; d_gene: TRBD2; CDR3aa: CASSSWTSAEQYF; CDR3nt: TGTGCCAGCAGCTCTTGGACTAGCGCCGAGCAGTACTTC
j_gene: TRBJ1-5; abundance: .; v_gene: TRBV6-6; d_gene: TRBD1; CDR3aa: CAVRDRDQPQHF; CDR3nt: TGTGCCGTCCGGGACAGGGATCAGCCCCAGCATTTT
j_gene: TRBJ1-2; abundance: once; v_gene: TRBV7-9; d_gene: .; CDR3aa: CASSFTGPGGYTF; CDR3nt: TGTGCCAGCAGCTTTACAGGGCCGGGCGGCTACACCTTC
j_gene: TRBJ1-2; abundance: .; v_gene: TRBV5-6; d_gene: TRBD1; CDR3aa: CASSLPLGQGKGYTF; CDR3nt: TGTGCCAGCAGCTTGCCACTGGGACAGGGGAAGGGCTACACCTTC
j_gene: TRBJ1-3; abundance: few; v_gene: TRBV7-6; d_gene: .; CDR3aa: CAVGAGAGNTIYF; CDR3nt: TGTGCGGTTGGGGCGGGGGCTGGAAACACCATATATTTT
j_gene: TRBJ2-2; abundance: .; v_gene: TRBV7-2; d_gene: .; CDR3aa: CASSLRGLFRGELFF; CDR3nt: TGTGCCAGCAGCTTAAGAGGTCTATTCCGCGGGGAGCTGTTTTTT
j_gene: TRBJ2-7; abundance: .; v_gene: TRBV18; d_gene: .; CDR3aa: CASSPKGGNYEQYF; CDR3nt: TGTGCCAGCTCACCTAAGGGGGGGAACTACGAGCAGTACTTC
j_gene: TRBJ2-4; abundance: .; v_gene: TRBV5-6; d_gene: .; CDR3aa: CASSAPDGVNIQYF; CDR3nt: TGTGCCAGCAGCGCGCCTGATGGTGTAAACATTCAGTACTTC
j_gene: TRBJ2-7; abundance: .; v_gene: TRBV29-1; d_gene: TRBD2; CDR3aa: CSVDSGGLSYEQYF; CDR3nt: TGCAGCGTTGACAGCGGGGGGCTCTCCTACGAGCAGTACTTC
j_gene: TRBJ1-3; abundance: .; v_gene: TRBV18; d_gene: TRBD1; CDR3aa: CASSPPGQGAHTIYF; CDR3nt: TGTGCCAGCTCACCACCGGGACAGGGGGCACACACCATATATTTT
j_gene: TRBJ1-2; abundance: few; v_gene: TRBV4-2; d_gene: TRBD1; CDR3aa: CASSQPPGQGRFYGYTF; CDR3nt: TGTGCCAGCAGCCAACCACCAGGACAGGGGCGATTCTATGGCTACACCTTC
j_gene: TRBJ2-7; abundance: .; v_gene: TRBV13; d_gene: .; CDR3aa: CASSSRGEQYF; CDR3nt: TGTGCCAGCAGCTCGCGGGGCGAGCAGTACTTC
j_gene: TRBJ1-2; abundance: .; v_gene: TRBV5-4; d_gene: .; CDR3aa: CASSLSPGSGNGDGYTF; CDR3nt: TGTGCCAGCAGCTTATCCCCGGGGTCGGGGAACGGAGATGGCTACACCTTC
j_gene: TRBJ1-2; abundance: .; v_gene: TRBV7-6; d_gene: .; CDR3aa: CASSNDGVPYGYTF; CDR3nt: TGTGCCAGCAGCAACGACGGGGTTCCCTATGGCTACACCTTC
j_gene: TRBJ2-3; abundance: .; v_gene: TRBV6-1; d_gene: TRBD2; CDR3aa: CASRKRGDNTDTQYF; CDR3nt: TGTGCCAGCAGGAAGCGGGGAGACAACACAGATACGCAGTATTTT
j_gene: TRBJ1-2; abundance: .; v_gene: TRBV7-8; d_gene: .; CDR3aa: CASSSHRFSRVLTNYGYTF; CDR3nt: TGTGCCAGCAGCTCCCATCGGTTTAGTAGAGTACTTACTAACTATGGCTACACCTTC
j_gene: TRBJ1-1; abundance: .; v_gene: TRBV11-1; d_gene: .; CDR3aa: CASSSTIGTEAFF; CDR3nt: TGTGCCAGCAGCTCGACGATCGGGACTGAAGCTTTCTTT
j_gene: TRBJ1-2; abundance: .; v_gene: TRBV7-6; d_gene: .; CDR3aa: CASSNGSRYGYTF; CDR3nt: TGTGCCAGCAGTAACGGTAGTCGGTATGGCTACACCTTC
j_gene: TRBJ2-1; abundance: .; v_gene: TRBV29-1; d_gene: TRBD2; CDR3aa: CSDGLGRYNEQFF; CDR3nt: TGCAGCGACGGACTAGGGCGCTACAATGAGCAGTTCTTC
j_gene: TRBJ2-3; abundance: .; v_gene: TRBV5-1; d_gene: TRBD1; CDR3aa: CASSLSRGPQSADTQYF; CDR3nt: TGCGCCAGCAGCTTGAGCAGGGGGCCCCAATCAGCAGATACGCAGTATTTT
j_gene: TRBJ1-2; abundance: .; v_gene: TRBV19; d_gene: TRBD1; CDR3aa: CASTRRQGHGYTF; CDR3nt: TGTGCCAGTACCCGCAGACAGGGCCATGGCTACACCTTC
j_gene: TRBJ1-4; abundance: .; v_gene: TRBV13; d_gene: .; CDR3aa: CASSPRASGGEKLFF; CDR3nt: TGTGCCAGCAGCCCTCGGGCGTCCGGGGGTGAAAAACTGTTTTTT
j_gene: TRBJ2-7; abundance: .; v_gene: TRBV29-1; d_gene: TRBD2; CDR3aa: CSVDTSGGKGEQYF; CDR3nt: TGCAGCGTCGACACTAGCGGGGGAAAAGGCGAGCAGTACTTC
j_gene: TRBJ2-7; abundance: .; v_gene: TRBV25-1; d_gene: TRBD2; CDR3aa: CASSELLAGGGEQYF; CDR3nt: TGTGCCAGCAGTGAATTGCTGGCGGGGGGAGGCGAGCAGTACTTC
j_gene: TRBJ2-7; abundance: .; v_gene: TRBV4-1; d_gene: .; CDR3aa: CASSPDDRGSYEQYF; CDR3nt: TGCGCCAGCAGCCCTGATGATAGGGGCTCCTACGAGCAGTACTTC
j_gene: TRBJ2-2; abundance: .; v_gene: TRBV5-8; d_gene: .; CDR3aa: CASSESTTPNTGELFF; CDR3nt: TGTGCCAGCAGCGAATCCACGACACCGAACACCGGGGAGCTGTTTTTT
j_gene: TRBJ1-1; abundance: .; v_gene: TRBV10-2; d_gene: .; CDR3aa: CATGNTEAFF; CDR3nt: TGCGCCACCGGTAACACTGAAGCTTTCTTT